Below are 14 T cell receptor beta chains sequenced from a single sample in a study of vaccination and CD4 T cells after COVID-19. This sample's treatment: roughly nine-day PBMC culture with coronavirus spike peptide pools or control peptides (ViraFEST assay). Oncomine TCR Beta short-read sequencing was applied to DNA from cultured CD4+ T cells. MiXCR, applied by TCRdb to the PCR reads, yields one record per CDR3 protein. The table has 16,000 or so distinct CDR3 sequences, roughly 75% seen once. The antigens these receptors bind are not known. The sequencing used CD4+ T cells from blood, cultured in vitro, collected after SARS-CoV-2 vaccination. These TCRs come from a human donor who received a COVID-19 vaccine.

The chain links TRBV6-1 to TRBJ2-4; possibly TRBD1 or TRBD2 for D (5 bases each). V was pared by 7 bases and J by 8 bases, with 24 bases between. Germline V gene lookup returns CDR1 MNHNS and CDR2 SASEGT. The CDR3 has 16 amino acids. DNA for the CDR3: TGTGCCAGCATGAGGGGTGCCCGAGCACTGTATGACATTCAGTACTTC. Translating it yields CASMRGARALYDIQYF.

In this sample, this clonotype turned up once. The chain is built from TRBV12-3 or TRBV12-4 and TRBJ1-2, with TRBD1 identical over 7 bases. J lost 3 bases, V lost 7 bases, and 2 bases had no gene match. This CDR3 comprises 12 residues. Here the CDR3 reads CASTGTDYGYTF. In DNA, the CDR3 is TGTGCCAGCACCGGGACAGACTATGGCTACACCTTC.

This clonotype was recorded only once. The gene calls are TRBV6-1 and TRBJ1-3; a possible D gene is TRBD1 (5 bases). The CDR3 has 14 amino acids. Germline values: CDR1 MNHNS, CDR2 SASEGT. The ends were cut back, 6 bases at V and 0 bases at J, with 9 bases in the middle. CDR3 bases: TGTGCCAGCAGGCCAGGGATCTCTGGAAACACCATATATTTT. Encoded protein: CASRPGISGNTIYF.

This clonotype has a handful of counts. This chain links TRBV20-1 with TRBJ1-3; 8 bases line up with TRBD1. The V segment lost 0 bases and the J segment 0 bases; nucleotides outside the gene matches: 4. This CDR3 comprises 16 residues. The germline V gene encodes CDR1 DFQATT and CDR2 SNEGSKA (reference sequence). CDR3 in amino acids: CSARDDDRGSGNTIYF. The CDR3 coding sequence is TGCAGTGCTAGAGATGACGACAGGGGCTCTGGAAACACCATATATTTT.

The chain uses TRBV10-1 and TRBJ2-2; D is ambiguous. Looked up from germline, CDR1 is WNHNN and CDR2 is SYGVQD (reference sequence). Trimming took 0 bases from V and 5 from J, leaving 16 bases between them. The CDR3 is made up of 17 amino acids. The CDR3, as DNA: TGCGCCAGCAGTGAGTCCCCGACCCTGCAAAGAACCGGGGAGCTGTTTTTT. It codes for CASSESPTLQRTGELFF.

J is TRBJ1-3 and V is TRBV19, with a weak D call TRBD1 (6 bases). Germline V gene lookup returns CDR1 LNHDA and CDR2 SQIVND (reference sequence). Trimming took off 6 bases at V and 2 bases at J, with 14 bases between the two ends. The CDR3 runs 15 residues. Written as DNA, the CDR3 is TGTGCCAGTAGCAAACAGGGTAGAACTGGAAACACCATATATTTT. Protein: CASSKQGRTGNTIYF.

The CDR3 region is CASTSGDSSGNTIYF. As DNA, the CDR3 is TGTGCCAGCACCTCTGGAGATAGCTCTGGAAACACCATATATTTT. The chain couples TRBV21-1 to TRBJ1-3. TRBV21-1 is noted as a pseudogene. This CDR3 comprises 15 residues.

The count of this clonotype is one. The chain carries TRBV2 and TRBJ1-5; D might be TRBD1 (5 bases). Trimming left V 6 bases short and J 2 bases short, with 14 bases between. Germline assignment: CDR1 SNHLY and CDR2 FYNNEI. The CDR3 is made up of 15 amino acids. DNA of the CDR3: TGTGCCAGCAGACAGGCGTCGGGGCGCAATCAGCCCCAGCATTTT. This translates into CASRQASGRNQPQHF.

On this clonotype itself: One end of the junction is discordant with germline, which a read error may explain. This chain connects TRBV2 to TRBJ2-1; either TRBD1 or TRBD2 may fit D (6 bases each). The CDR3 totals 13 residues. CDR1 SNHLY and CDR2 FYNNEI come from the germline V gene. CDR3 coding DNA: TGTGCCAGCATTGAATCACGGGGGCCGTCTGAGTTCTTC. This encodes CASIESRGPSEFF.

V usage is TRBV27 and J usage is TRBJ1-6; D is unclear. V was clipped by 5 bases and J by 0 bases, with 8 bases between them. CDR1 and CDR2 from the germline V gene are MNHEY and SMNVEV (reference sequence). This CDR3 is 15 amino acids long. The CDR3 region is CASSQQSSYNSPLHF. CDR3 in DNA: TGTGCCAGCAGTCAACAGAGCTCCTATAATTCACCCCTCCACTTT.

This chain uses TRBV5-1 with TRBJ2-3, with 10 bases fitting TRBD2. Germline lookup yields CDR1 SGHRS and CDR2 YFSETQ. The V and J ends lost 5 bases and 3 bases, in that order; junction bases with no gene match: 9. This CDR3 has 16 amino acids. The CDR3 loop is CASRPGTSVTTDTQYF. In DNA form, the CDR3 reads TGCGCCAGCAGACCCGGGACTAGCGTTACGACAGATACGCAGTATTTT.

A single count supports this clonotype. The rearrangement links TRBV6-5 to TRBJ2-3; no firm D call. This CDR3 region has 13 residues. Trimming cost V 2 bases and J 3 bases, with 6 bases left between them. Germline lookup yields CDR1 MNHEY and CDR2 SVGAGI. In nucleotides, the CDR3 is TGTGCCAGCAGTTACGCGTCAACAGATACGCAGTATTTT. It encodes CASSYASTDTQYF.

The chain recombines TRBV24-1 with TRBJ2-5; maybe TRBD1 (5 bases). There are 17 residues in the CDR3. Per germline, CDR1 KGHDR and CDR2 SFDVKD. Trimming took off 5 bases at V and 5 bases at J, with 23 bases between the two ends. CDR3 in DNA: TGTGCCACCAGTGCCCTCGGTGGTATTTGGGGCCAGGAGACCCAGTACTTC. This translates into CATSALGGIWGQETQYF.

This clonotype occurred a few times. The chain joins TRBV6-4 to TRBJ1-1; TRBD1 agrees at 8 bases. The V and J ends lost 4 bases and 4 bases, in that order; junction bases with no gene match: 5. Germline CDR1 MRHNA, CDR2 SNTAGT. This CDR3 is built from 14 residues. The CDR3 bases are TGTGCCAGCAGTGTTAACAGGGGGAGCACTGAAGCTTTCTTT. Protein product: CASSVNRGSTEAFF.